Given below is one TCR beta chain in context. This entry comes from a study of cytomegalovirus exposure and HLA in healthy donors. The germline gives CDR1 SGHRS, CDR2 YFSETQ. This CDR3 has 16 residues. V was clipped by 4 bases and J by 2 bases; unmatched bases: 8. Profiled with immunoSEQ multiplex PCR; TCRdb holds only in-frame clones, not every one. The sample lists approximately 170,000 clones, about 89% occurring once. V is TRBV5-1 and J is TRBJ1-1; 10 positions agree with TRBD1. This sequence was found in a woman between 18 and 29 years old in good health and CMV-seropositive. The material sequenced was PBMCs. The CDR3 nucleotides are TGCGCCAGCAGCCCGGGACAGGGGAAACCTAACACTGAAGCTTTCTTT. It translates to CASSPGQGKPNTEAFF.